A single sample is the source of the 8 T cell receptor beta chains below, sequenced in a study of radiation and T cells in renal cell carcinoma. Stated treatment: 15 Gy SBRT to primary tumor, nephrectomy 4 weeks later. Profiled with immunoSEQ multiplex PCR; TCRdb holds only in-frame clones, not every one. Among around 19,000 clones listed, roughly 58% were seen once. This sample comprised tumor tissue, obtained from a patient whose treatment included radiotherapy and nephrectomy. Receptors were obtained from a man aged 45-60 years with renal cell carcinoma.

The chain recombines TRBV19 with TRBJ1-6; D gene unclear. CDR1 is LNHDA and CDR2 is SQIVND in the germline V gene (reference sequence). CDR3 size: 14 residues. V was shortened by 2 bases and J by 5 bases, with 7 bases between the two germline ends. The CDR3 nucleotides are TGTGCCAGTAGTATACCCGGACATAATTCACCCCTCCACTTT. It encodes CASSIPGHNSPLHF.

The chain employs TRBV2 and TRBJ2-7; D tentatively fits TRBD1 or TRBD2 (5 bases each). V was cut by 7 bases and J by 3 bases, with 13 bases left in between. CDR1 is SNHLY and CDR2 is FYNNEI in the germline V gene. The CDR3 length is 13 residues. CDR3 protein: CASTGTEGYEQYF. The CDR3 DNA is TGTGCCAGCACCGGGACGGAAGGCTACGAGCAGTACTTC.

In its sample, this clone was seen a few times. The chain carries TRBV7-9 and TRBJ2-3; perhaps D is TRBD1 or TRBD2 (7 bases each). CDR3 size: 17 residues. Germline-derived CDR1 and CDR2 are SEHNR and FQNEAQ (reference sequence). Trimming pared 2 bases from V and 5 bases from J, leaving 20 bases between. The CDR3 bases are TGTGCCAGCAGCTTAAACAGGGGAGGGCCCAGACGAGATACGCAGTATTTT. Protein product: CASSLNRGGPRRDTQYF.

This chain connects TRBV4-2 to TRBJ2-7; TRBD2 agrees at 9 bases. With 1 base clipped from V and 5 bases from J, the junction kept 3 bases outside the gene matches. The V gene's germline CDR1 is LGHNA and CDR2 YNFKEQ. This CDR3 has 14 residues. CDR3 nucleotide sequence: TGTGCCAGCAGCCAAGGTAGCGGGGGCGACGAGCAGTACTTC. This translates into CASSQGSGGDEQYF.

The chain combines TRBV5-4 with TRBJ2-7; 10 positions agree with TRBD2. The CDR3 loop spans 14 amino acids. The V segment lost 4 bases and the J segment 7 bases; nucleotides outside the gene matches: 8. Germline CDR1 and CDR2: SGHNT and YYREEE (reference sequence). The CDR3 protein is CASSLRTSGNEQYF. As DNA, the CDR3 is TGTGCCAGCAGCCTGAGAACTAGCGGGAATGAGCAGTACTTC.

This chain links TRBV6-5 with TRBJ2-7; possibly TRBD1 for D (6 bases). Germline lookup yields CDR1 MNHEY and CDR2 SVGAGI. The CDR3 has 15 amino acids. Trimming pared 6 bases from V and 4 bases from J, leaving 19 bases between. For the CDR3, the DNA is TGTGCCAGCAGCCCAACAGGGTTGGGTGGTTACGAGCAGTACTTC. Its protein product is CASSPTGLGGYEQYF.

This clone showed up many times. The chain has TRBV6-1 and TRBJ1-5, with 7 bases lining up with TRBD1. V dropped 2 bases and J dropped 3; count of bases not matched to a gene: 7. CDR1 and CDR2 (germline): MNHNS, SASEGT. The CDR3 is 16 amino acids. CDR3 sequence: CASSEFGQANNQPQHF. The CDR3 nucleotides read TGTGCCAGCAGTGAATTTGGACAGGCCAACAATCAGCCCCAGCATTTT.

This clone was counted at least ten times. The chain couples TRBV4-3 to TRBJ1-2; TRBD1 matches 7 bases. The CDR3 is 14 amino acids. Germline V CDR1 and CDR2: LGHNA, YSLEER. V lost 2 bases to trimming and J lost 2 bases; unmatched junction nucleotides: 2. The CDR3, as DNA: TGCGCCAGCAGCCAATCCAGGGGGAACTATGGCTACACCTTC. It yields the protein CASSQSRGNYGYTF.